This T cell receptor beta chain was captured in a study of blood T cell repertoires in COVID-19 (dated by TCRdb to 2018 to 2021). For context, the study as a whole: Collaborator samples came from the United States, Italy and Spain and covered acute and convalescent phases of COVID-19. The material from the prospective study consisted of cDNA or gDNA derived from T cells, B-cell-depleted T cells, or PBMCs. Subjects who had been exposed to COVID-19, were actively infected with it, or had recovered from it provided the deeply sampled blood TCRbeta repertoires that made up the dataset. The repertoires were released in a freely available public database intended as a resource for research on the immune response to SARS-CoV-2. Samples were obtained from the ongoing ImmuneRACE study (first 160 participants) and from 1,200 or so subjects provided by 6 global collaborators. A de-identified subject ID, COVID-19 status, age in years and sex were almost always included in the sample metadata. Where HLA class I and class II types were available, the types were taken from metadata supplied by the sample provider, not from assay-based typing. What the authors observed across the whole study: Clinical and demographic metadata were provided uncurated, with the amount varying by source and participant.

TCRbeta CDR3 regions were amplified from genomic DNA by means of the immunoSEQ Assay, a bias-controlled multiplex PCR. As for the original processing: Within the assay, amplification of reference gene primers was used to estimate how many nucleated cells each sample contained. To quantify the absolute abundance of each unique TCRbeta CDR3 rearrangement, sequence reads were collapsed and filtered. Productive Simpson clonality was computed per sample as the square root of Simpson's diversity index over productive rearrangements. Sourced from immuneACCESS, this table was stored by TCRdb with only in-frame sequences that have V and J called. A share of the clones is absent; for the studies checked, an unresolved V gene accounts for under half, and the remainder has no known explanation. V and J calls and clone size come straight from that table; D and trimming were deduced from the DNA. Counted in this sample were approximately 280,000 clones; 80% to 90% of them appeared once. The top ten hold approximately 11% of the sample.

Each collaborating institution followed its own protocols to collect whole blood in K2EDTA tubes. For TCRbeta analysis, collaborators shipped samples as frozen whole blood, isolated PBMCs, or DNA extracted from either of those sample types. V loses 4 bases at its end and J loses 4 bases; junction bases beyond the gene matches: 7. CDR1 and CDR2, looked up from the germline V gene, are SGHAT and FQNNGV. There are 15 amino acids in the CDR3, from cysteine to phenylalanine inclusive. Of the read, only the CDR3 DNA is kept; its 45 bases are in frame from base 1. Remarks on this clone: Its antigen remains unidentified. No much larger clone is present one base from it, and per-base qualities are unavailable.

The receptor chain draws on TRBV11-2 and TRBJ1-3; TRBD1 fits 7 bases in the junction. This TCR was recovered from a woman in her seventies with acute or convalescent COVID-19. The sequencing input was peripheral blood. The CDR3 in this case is CASSSQTGQGNTIYF. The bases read TGTGCCAGCAGCTCCCAGACAGGGCAGGGAAACACCATATATTTT.